Reported below is one TCR beta chain. Its antigen is as yet unknown. This specimen comes from a study of radiotherapy plus CTLA-4 blockade in lung cancer. Across the whole study: More than 15% of enrolled patients responded objectively, and 31% had disease control. General observations from the study: Early blood T cell clone dynamics reportedly forecast response best, with interferon-beta. Expansion of tumor-derived TCR clones was observed in blood after radiotherapy plus ipilimumab.

Only in-frame clones appear in the TCRdb table, and some are missing; sequencing was by immunoSEQ multiplex PCR. The data show about 60,000 clones, approximately 76% seen once. Source: peripheral blood, taken from a patient treated with radiotherapy plus ipilimumab. The TCR originated in a human donor with non-small cell lung cancer who had a complete response to radiotherapy plus ipilimumab.

CDR3 in amino acids: CASSLIGAYNSPLHF. The CDR3 DNA follows: TGTGCCAGCAGCTTAATAGGGGCCTATAATTCACCCCTCCACTTT. This chain links TRBV11-3 with TRBJ1-6; a weak D match, TRBD1 (5 bases). CDR1 and CDR2 from the germline V gene are SGHNT and YENEEA. The CDR3 has 15 residues. The V gene lost 2 bases and the J gene lost 2 bases, with 7 bases spanning the gap.